What follows describes a single T cell receptor (beta chain). These data originate in a study of monozygotic twins with inflammatory bowel disease. Collection of an approximately 2.3 ml blood sample took place per donor. Template-switch reactions added UMIs with a 6-nucleotide sample barcode. TCRdb re-called the 5' RACE reads and catalogs CDR3 proteins one per entry, DNA excluded. Recorded for this sample: approximately 210,000 distinct CDR3 sequences. Germline V lookup: CDR1 SGHVS, CDR2 FNYEAQ. The CDR3 is 17 residues long. The sequenced material came from blood. The source of this sequence is a human donor with ulcerative colitis or Crohn's disease, or a healthy co-twin of an affected twin (not recorded which). The genes are TRBV7-6 and TRBJ2-3; TCRdb returns TRBD2, unconfirmable since there is no DNA. This CDR3 reads CASSLTGTSGRLDTQYF.